A selection of T cell receptor beta chains follows, all from one sample in a study of blood T cell repertoires in COVID-19. Profiled with immunoSEQ multiplex PCR; TCRdb holds only in-frame clones, not every one. The sample carries hundreds of thousands of clones, about 83% recorded once. The sequenced sample was PBMCs or T cells enriched from blood (not recorded which). Source of these receptors: a woman in her forties or fifties who had recovered from COVID-19. CDR3s leave out the opening cysteine and the closing phenylalanine or tryptophan. Each record gives: CDR3 protein, J gene, V gene.

CDR3 protein: ASSQVMGQGFHEQY
J gene: TRBJ2-7
V gene: TRBV4-2

CDR3 protein: ASSQVLTGTYNEQF
J gene: TRBJ2-1
V gene: TRBV4-3

CDR3 protein: ASSPTPPGQWANEKLF
J gene: TRBJ1-4
V gene: TRBV18

CDR3 protein: ASSLGPSGGVFTDTQY
J gene: TRBJ2-3
V gene: TRBV7-2

CDR3 protein: ASSRGDSGGPYEQY
J gene: TRBJ2-7
V gene: TRBV4-3

CDR3 protein: ASSLQGGGSYEQY
J gene: TRBJ2-7
V gene: TRBV7-2

CDR3 protein: ASSRGEAQPQH
J gene: TRBJ1-5
V gene: TRBV6-2/TRBV6-3

CDR3 protein: ASSLGKQGRYEQY
J gene: TRBJ2-7
V gene: TRBV27

CDR3 protein: ASSLQGAAIRGLNTEAF
J gene: TRBJ1-1
V gene: TRBV28

CDR3 protein: ASSFGTGTANYGYT
J gene: TRBJ1-2
V gene: TRBV28

CDR3 protein: ASSKVSGSEQY
J gene: TRBJ2-7
V gene: TRBV6-6

CDR3 protein: ASSRLGATNEKLF
J gene: TRBJ1-4
V gene: TRBV19

CDR3 protein: ASRDRANTEAF
J gene: TRBJ1-1
V gene: TRBV19

CDR3 protein: ASSLGQGVHTGELF
J gene: TRBJ2-2
V gene: TRBV5-1

CDR3 protein: ASSFTMAVQETQY
J gene: TRBJ2-5
V gene: TRBV5-1

CDR3 protein: ASSERGGTDTQY
J gene: TRBJ2-3
V gene: TRBV6-4

CDR3 protein: ASSPGTSVLGGELF
J gene: TRBJ2-2
V gene: TRBV27

CDR3 protein: ASSSPGMRTYEQY
J gene: TRBJ2-7
V gene: TRBV7-2

CDR3 protein: ASKEGSENTDTQY
J gene: TRBJ2-3
V gene: TRBV19

CDR3 protein: ASSPGGGQETQY
J gene: TRBJ2-5
V gene: TRBV7-2

CDR3 protein: ASSGTGRSADTQY
J gene: TRBJ2-3
V gene: TRBV3-1/TRBV3-2

CDR3 protein: ASSVHGGFSYGYT
J gene: TRBJ1-2
V gene: TRBV25-1

CDR3 protein: ASSPGTEDSPLH
J gene: TRBJ1-6
V gene: TRBV18

CDR3 protein: ASSPLDYGYT
J gene: TRBJ1-2
V gene: TRBV6-5

CDR3 protein: ASSPPRKGSGMNTEAF
J gene: TRBJ1-1
V gene: TRBV19

CDR3 protein: ASSFRPVTTEAF
J gene: TRBJ1-1
V gene: TRBV28

CDR3 protein: ASSTGAGGKDTQY
J gene: TRBJ2-3
V gene: TRBV18

CDR3 protein: ASSQAVANEKLF
J gene: TRBJ1-4
V gene: TRBV3-1/TRBV3-2

CDR3 protein: ASEGQSNTEAF
J gene: TRBJ1-1
V gene: TRBV7-2

CDR3 protein: ASSPRTGTGGPFSGNTIY
J gene: TRBJ1-3
V gene: TRBV5-1

CDR3 protein: ASSLGLAGETQY
J gene: TRBJ2-5
V gene: TRBV5-5

CDR3 protein: ASSPAGLRGETQY
J gene: TRBJ2-5
V gene: TRBV7-9

CDR3 protein: ASSEWWRTGGPGELF
J gene: TRBJ2-2
V gene: TRBV14

CDR3 protein: SVRNRNTLYGYT
J gene: TRBJ1-2
V gene: TRBV29-1

CDR3 protein: ATLPGTSTYEQY
J gene: TRBJ2-7
V gene: TRBV10-3

CDR3 protein: ASTSGSYNSPLH
J gene: TRBJ1-6
V gene: TRBV27

CDR3 protein: SVGRQGIQETQY
J gene: TRBJ2-5
V gene: TRBV29-1

CDR3 protein: ASSVVAYSNQPQH
J gene: TRBJ1-5
V gene: TRBV27

CDR3 protein: ASSLSQGANYGYT
J gene: TRBJ1-2
V gene: TRBV5-1

CDR3 protein: ASSRSPTGVTGELF
J gene: TRBJ2-2
V gene: TRBV3-1/TRBV3-2

CDR3 protein: ASSRGQGANTETQY
J gene: TRBJ2-5
V gene: TRBV6-6

CDR3 protein: ASRRGYETGELF
J gene: TRBJ2-2
V gene: TRBV27

CDR3 protein: ASSQDRHGYT
J gene: TRBJ1-2
V gene: TRBV4-3

CDR3 protein: ASSYRGGQSYEQY
J gene: TRBJ2-7
V gene: TRBV6-2/TRBV6-3

CDR3 protein: ARSLNCRRREGNTEAF
J gene: TRBJ1-1
V gene: TRBV5-3

CDR3 protein: ASSLAGTSGGAQDTQY
J gene: TRBJ2-3
V gene: TRBV4-2

CDR3 protein: ASSLDVRGTEAF
J gene: TRBJ1-1
V gene: TRBV7-2

CDR3 protein: AWNSQGQDTDTQY
J gene: TRBJ2-3
V gene: TRBV30

CDR3 protein: ASSTLGQGVHEQF
J gene: TRBJ2-1
V gene: TRBV21-1

CDR3 protein: ASSFGEATGTEAF
J gene: TRBJ1-1
V gene: TRBV5-1

CDR3 protein: ASSTTVNSNQPQH
J gene: TRBJ1-5
V gene: TRBV19

CDR3 protein: ASSLVTGRTDTQY
J gene: TRBJ2-3
V gene: TRBV7-9

CDR3 protein: ASSQLTGRGYT
J gene: TRBJ1-2
V gene: TRBV3-1/TRBV3-2